This is a list of T cell receptor beta chains from one sample in a study of sequential checkpoint blockade in melanoma. The method was immunoSEQ multiplex PCR; TCRdb's version includes in-frame clones alone and lacks a portion of them. The sample consists of 6,500 to 8,000 clones, around 30% of them appearing once. The sample was tumor tissue (inferred from file names), taken from a patient given nivolumab and ipilimumab in sequence. The receptors stem from a human donor with melanoma. CDR3s include the opening cysteine and the closing phenylalanine or tryptophan. Fields, in order: J gene, V gene, clone size, D gene, CDR3 protein, CDR3 DNA. A D gene is named only where the DNA matches it firmly. Clone size is stated in some rows and not others, as once, few, many or a class when expanded.

TRBJ1-1	TRBV11-3	medium-sized	NA	CASSLPGRNTEAFF	TGTGCCAGCAGCTTACCGGGGCGAAACACTGAAGCTTTCTTT
TRBJ2-3	TRBV19	NA	NA	CASSIFPYTDTQYF	TGTGCCAGTAGTATCTTCCCATACACAGATACGCAGTATTTT
TRBJ2-2	TRBV5-1	NA	NA	CASSFWGSNTGELFF	TGCGCCAGCAGCTTTTGGGGAAGCAACACCGGGGAGCTGTTTTTT
TRBJ2-2	TRBV19	NA	NA	CASVGGTGELFF	TGTGCCAGTGTTGGGGGAACCGGGGAGCTGTTTTTT
TRBJ2-1	TRBV5-1	NA	TRBD2	CASSLEVAGFDEQFF	TGCGCCAGCAGCTTGGAGGTAGCGGGATTCGATGAGCAGTTCTTC
TRBJ1-2	TRBV19	NA	TRBD1	CASNGQGETNYGYTF	TGTGCCAGTAACGGACAGGGCGAAACTAACTATGGCTACACCTTC
TRBJ2-2	TRBV29-1	few	NA	CSVEQDNTGELFF	TGCAGCGTTGAGCAGGATAACACCGGGGAGCTGTTTTTT
TRBJ2-7	TRBV11-3	medium-sized	TRBD1	CASSTGQPWGEQYF	TGTGCCAGCAGCACGGGACAGCCCTGGGGGGAGCAGTACTTC
TRBJ2-7	TRBV23-1	hyperexpanded	TRBD1	CASSFPQGYEQYF	TGCGCCAGCAGTTTTCCACAGGGGTACGAGCAGTACTTC
TRBJ1-4	TRBV6-8	medium-sized	NA	CASSYSSTNEKLFF	TGTGCCAGCAGTTACTCGTCAACTAATGAAAAACTGTTTTTT
TRBJ1-6	TRBV15	once	NA	CATSRDVGGSPLHF	TGTGCCACCAGCAGAGATGTTGGGGGGTCACCCCTCCACTTT
TRBJ2-3	TRBV19	NA	NA	CASRAPPGDTQYF	TGTGCCTCAAGGGCCCCCCCTGGAGATACGCAGTATTTT
TRBJ1-1	TRBV28	NA	NA	CASSLTGEDTEAFF	TGTGCCAGCAGTCTCACAGGTGAGGACACTGAAGCTTTCTTT
TRBJ1-1	TRBV11-3	many	NA	CASSPSRIGRRNTEAFF	TGTGCCAGCAGCCCATCGCGGATAGGCAGACGGAACACTGAAGCTTTCTTT
TRBJ1-1	TRBV11-3	many	NA	CASSISGGNTEAFF	TGTGCCAGCAGCATCTCGGGAGGGAACACTGAAGCTTTCTTT
TRBJ1-1	TRBV11-3	many	NA	CASSLAGHLNTEAFF	TGTGCCAGCAGCTTGGCAGGACACCTGAACACTGAAGCTTTCTTT
TRBJ2-1	TRBV6-8	NA	NA	CASSYSRTAYNEQFF	TGTGCCAGCAGTTACTCGCGGACAGCCTACAATGAGCAGTTCTTC
TRBJ2-3	TRBV7-1	NA	NA	CASSYQSTDTQYF	TGTGCCAGCAGCTATCAAAGCACAGATACGCAGTATTTT
TRBJ1-1	TRBV28	NA	NA	CASSQQMGEAFF	TGTGCCAGCAGTCAACAGATGGGGGAAGCTTTCTTT
TRBJ1-4	TRBV14	few	TRBD1	CASSQNTGDPRKLFF	TGTGCCAGCAGCCAAAACACAGGGGACCCTCGAAAACTGTTTTTT
TRBJ2-1	TRBV11-3	few	NA	CASSLFTRPSSYNEQFF	TGTGCCAGCAGCTTATTCACCCGGCCGAGCTCCTACAATGAGCAGTTCTTC
TRBJ2-7	TRBV9	many	TRBD2	CASSPRTAGGDEQYF	TGTGCCAGCAGCCCAAGGACAGCGGGAGGGGACGAGCAGTACTTC
TRBJ2-7	TRBV7-7	NA	NA	CASSFGPSDSYEQYF	TGTGCCAGCAGCTTTGGACCCTCAGATTCCTACGAGCAGTACTTC
TRBJ2-5	TRBV14	NA	NA	CASSQSGTASGAQYF	TGTGCCAGCAGCCAATCCGGGACGGCGTCAGGGGCCCAGTACTTC
TRBJ2-7	TRBV14	medium-sized	NA	CASGVFNEQYF	TGTGCCAGCGGGGTGTTCAACGAGCAGTACTTC
TRBJ1-1	TRBV19	NA	NA	CASSIDGATEAFF	TGTGCCAGTAGTATCGACGGGGCCACTGAAGCTTTCTTT
TRBJ2-5	TRBV5-1	NA	TRBD1	CASSRGQGEVWETQYF	TGCGCCAGCAGCCGGGGACAGGGTGAGGTGTGGGAGACCCAGTACTTC
TRBJ2-5	TRBV11-1	few	NA	CASSLGLGGPDAGQETQYF	TGTGCCAGCAGCTTAGGATTGGGGGGTCCTGATGCAGGCCAAGAGACCCAGTACTTC
TRBJ1-1	TRBV29-1	NA	TRBD1	CSAAGTGNEAFF	TGCAGCGCCGCCGGGACAGGCAATGAAGCTTTCTTT
TRBJ1-2	TRBV7-5	many	NA	CASSQAGQGGYGYTF	TGTGCCAGCAGCCAAGCGGGACAGGGAGGGTACGGCTACACCTTC
TRBJ1-2	TRBV23-1	NA	TRBD1	CASSLEGASGYTF	TGCGCCAGCAGCTTAGAGGGGGCAAGTGGCTACACCTTC
TRBJ2-4	TRBV6-8	few	TRBD2	CASRISGRARPAKNIQYF	TGTGCCAGCAGGATTAGCGGGAGGGCACGACCGGCCAAAAACATTCAGTACTTC
TRBJ1-2	TRBV5-1	NA	NA	CASSLSLAVGGYTF	TGCGCCAGCAGCTTGTCCCTTGCGGTGGGAGGCTACACCTTC
TRBJ1-5	TRBV6-8	medium-sized	NA	CASNDAAYSNQPQHF	TGTGCCAGCAACGACGCAGCGTATAGCAATCAGCCCCAGCATTTT
TRBJ2-2	TRBV18	NA	NA	CASSRDQTGELFF	TGTGCCAGCTCACGGGACCAGACCGGGGAGCTGTTTTTT
TRBJ1-2	TRBV11-3	NA	NA	CASSQDGGYYGYTF	TGTGCCAGCAGCCAGGACGGGGGCTACTATGGCTACACCTTC
TRBJ1-2	TRBV19	once	NA	CASSSLTGLGYTF	TGTGCCAGTAGTAGCCTAACAGGGCTAGGCTACACCTTC
TRBJ2-7	TRBV6-8	NA	TRBD2	CASSSLAGGTSSYEQYF	TGTGCCAGCAGCTCTCTAGCGGGAGGTACCAGCTCCTACGAGCAGTACTTC
TRBJ1-1	TRBV5-1	NA	NA	CASTSRGAGTEAFF	TGCGCCAGCACCTCCCGGGGGGCGGGGACTGAAGCTTTCTTT
TRBJ1-4	TRBV30	NA	TRBD1	CAWGGQADSEKLFF	TGTGCCTGGGGGGGACAGGCTGACTCTGAAAAACTGTTTTTT
TRBJ1-4	TRBV11-3	few	TRBD1	CASSRDRADNEKLFF	TGTGCCAGCAGCCGGGACAGGGCAGACAATGAAAAACTGTTTTTT
TRBJ2-5	TRBV11-3	NA	NA	CASSSAGAQGETQYF	TGTGCCAGCAGCTCGGCAGGAGCTCAAGGAGAGACCCAGTACTTC